The 10 T cell receptor beta chains reported below all come from one sample, sequenced in a study of CD8+ T cells in alopecia areata. RNA, once extracted, was reverse transcribed into cDNA for use as the sequencing template. Generated by immunoSEQ multiplex PCR, the TCRdb table keeps only in-frame clones and is missing some. The data hold about 150,000 clones, with 58% observed a single time. Sequences were derived from CD4+ T cells sorted from blood, sampled at week 0. Receptors were obtained from a human donor with alopecia areata.

The table lists this clone with a few counts. The rearrangement joins TRBV11-2 to TRBJ2-6; D is possibly TRBD1 (5 bases). The CDR3 spans 18 residues. Per the germline V gene, CDR1 is SGHAT and CDR2 is FQNNGV. V shed 5 bases and J shed 0 bases, with 17 bases lying between them. This CDR3 is CASSRRQRISSGANVLTF. Here the CDR3 DNA reads TGTGCCAGCAGCCGCCGACAGAGGATTAGCTCTGGGGCCAACGTCCTGACTTTC.

The chain links TRBV11-2 to TRBJ2-7; D remains ambiguous. Germline V gene lookup returns CDR1 SGHAT and CDR2 FQNNGV. There are 14 residues in the CDR3. V shed 3 bases and J shed 7 bases, with 16 bases lying between them. CDR3 amino acids: CASSFGSLVREQYF. DNA for the CDR3: TGTGCCAGCAGCTTCGGGTCGTTGGTTCGAGAGCAGTACTTC.

The chain employs TRBV18 and TRBJ1-1, with a tentative D call TRBD1 (5 bases). Germline V gene data show CDR1 as KGHSH and CDR2 as LQKENI. V lost 6 bases, J lost 1 base, and 12 bases lay in between. This CDR3 has 14 residues. CDR3 coding DNA: TGTGCCAGCTCGCCGGACGGGGGGAACACTGAAGCTTTCTTT. This translates into CASSPDGGNTEAFF. Full variable domain (missing parts from reference TRBV18 and TRBJ1-1): NAGVMQNPRHLVRRRGQEARLRCSPMKGHSHVYWYRQLPEEGLKFMVYLQKENIIDESGMPKERFSAEFPKEGPSILRIQQVVRGDSAAYFCASSPDGGNTEAFFGQGTRLTVV.

V is TRBV29-1 and J is TRBJ2-2; weak D call: TRBD1 (5 bases). The germline CDR1 and CDR2 sequences are SQVTM and ANQGSEA. This CDR3 contains 13 residues. Deletions cut 5 bases from V and 5 bases from J, with 12 bases between. The CDR3 bases are TGCAGCGTTTCCCCACAGGATACCGGGGAGCTGTTTTTT. Translated, it gives CSVSPQDTGELFF.

This clone occurred a few times. V is TRBV29-1 and J is TRBJ2-1, with a weak D call TRBD2 (5 bases). CDR1 SQVTM and CDR2 ANQGSEA come from the germline V gene. Trimming cost V 0 bases and J 4 bases, with 10 bases left between them. The length of the CDR3 is 14 residues. Written as DNA, the CDR3 is TGCAGCGTTGAAGATGGAAGCGGATACAATGAGCAGTTCTTC. It encodes CSVEDGSGYNEQFF.

V usage is TRBV29-1 and J usage is TRBJ2-2; unclear D gene. The V and J ends lost 1 base and 3 bases respectively, with 6 bases between them. CDR3 length equals 13 residues. The germline V gene has CDR1 SQVTM and CDR2 ANQGSEA. Here the CDR3 reads CSVEVAYTGELFF. The CDR3 coding sequence is TGCAGCGTTGAAGTCGCATACACCGGGGAGCTGTTTTTT.

The gene calls are TRBV29-1 and TRBJ2-5; D possibly matches TRBD1 or TRBD2 (6 bases each). Germline lookup yields CDR1 SQVTM and CDR2 ANQGSEA. V was shortened by 6 bases and J by 5 bases, with 13 bases between the two germline ends. This CDR3 contains 12 residues. The CDR3 bases are TGCAGCGTCAGGAGAGGGGGGGAGACCCAGTACTTC. This sequence encodes CSVRRGGETQYF.

The chain has TRBV6-5 and TRBJ1-6; possible D gene TRBD1, 6 bases. This CDR3 is built from 13 residues. Germline CDR1 and CDR2: MNHEY and SVGAGI. Deletions cut 8 bases from V and 12 bases from J, with 17 bases between. CDR3 protein: CASGSGHAVPLHF. CDR3 DNA sequence: TGTGCCAGCGGGTCGGGACATGCGGTACCCCTCCACTTT.

The J gene is TRBJ2-2, the V gene TRBV11-2; maybe TRBD2 (5 bases). Germline values: CDR1 SGHAT, CDR2 FQNNGV. Trimming cost V 1 base and J 4 bases, with 13 bases left between them. This CDR3 region has 16 residues. CDR3 residues: CASSLVAGAFTGELFF. CDR3 coding DNA: TGTGCCAGCAGCTTAGTGGCGGGCGCCTTCACCGGGGAGCTGTTTTTT.

V gene TRBV30 combines with J gene TRBJ2-7; 8 bases are a match to TRBD2. The CDR3 is 15 residues long. The germline V gene has CDR1 GTSNPN and CDR2 SVGIG (reference sequence). V dropped 2 bases and J dropped 3; count of bases not matched to a gene: 9. The CDR3 spells CAWSPGGSLSYEQYF. The CDR3 nucleotides are TGTGCCTGGAGTCCGGGGGGGTCGTTGAGCTACGAGCAGTACTTC.